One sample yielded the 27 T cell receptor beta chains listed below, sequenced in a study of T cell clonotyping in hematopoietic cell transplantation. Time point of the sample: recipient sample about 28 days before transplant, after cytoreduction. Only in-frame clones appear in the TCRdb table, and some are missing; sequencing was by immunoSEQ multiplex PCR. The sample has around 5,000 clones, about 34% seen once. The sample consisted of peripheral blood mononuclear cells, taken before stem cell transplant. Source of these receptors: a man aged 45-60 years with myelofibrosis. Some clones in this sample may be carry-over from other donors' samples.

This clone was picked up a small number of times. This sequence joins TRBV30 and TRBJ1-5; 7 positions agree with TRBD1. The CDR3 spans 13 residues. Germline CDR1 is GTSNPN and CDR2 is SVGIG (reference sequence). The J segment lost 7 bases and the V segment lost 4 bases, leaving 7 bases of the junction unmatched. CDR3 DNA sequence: TGTGCCTGGAACGGACAGGCATCGCAGCCCCAGCATTTT. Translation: CAWNGQASQPQHF.

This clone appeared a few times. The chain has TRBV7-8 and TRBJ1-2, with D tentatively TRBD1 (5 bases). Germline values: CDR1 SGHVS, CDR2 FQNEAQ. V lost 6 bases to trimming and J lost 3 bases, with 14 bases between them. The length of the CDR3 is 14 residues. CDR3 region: CASRGDRWDYGYTF. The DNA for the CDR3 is TGTGCCAGCAGAGGGGACCGATGGGACTATGGCTACACCTTC.

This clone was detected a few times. The CDR3 DNA follows: TGTGCCACCACCGGGACAGGGAACACTGAAGCTTTCTTT. It codes for CATTGTGNTEAFF. The rearrangement uses TRBV30 and TRBJ1-1; 8 nucleotides align to TRBD1. J lost 1 base, V lost 8 bases, and 6 bases had no gene match. The CDR3 contains 13 residues. Germline assignment: CDR1 GTSNPN and CDR2 SVGIG (reference sequence).

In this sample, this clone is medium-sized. CDR3 DNA sequence: TGTGCCAGCAGTTCGGGACTCCACACTGAAGCTTTCTTT. This codes for CASSSGLHTEAFF. The genes are TRBV6-5 and TRBJ1-1; weak D call: TRBD1 (5 bases). Germline V CDR1 and CDR2: MNHEY, SVGAGI. The CDR3 spans 13 residues. V was clipped by 4 bases and J by 3 bases, with 9 bases between them.

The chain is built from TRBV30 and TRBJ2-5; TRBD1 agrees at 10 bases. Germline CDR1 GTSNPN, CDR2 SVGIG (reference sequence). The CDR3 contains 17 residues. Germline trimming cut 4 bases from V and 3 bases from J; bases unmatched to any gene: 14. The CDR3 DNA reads TGTGCCTGGAAGGGGAGGACAGGGGGTTATAGAGAAGAGACCCAGTACTTC. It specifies CAWKGRTGGYREETQYF.

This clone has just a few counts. In nucleotides, the CDR3 is TGTGCCAGCAGCCAAACAGGGCCCACGGGGGAGCAGTACTTC. Translating gives CASSQTGPTGEQYF. The V and J genes are TRBV6-5 and TRBJ2-7; a possible D gene is TRBD1 (6 bases). V lost 6 bases and J lost 7, with 19 bases in between. Germline V lookup: CDR1 MNHEY, CDR2 SVGAGI. This CDR3 comprises 14 residues.

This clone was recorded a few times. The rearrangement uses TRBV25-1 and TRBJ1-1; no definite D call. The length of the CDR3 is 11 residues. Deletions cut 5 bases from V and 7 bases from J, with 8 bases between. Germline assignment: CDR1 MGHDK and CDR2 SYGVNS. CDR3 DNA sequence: TGTGCCAGCAGTATCATCGGTGAAGCTTTCTTT. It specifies CASSIIGEAFF.

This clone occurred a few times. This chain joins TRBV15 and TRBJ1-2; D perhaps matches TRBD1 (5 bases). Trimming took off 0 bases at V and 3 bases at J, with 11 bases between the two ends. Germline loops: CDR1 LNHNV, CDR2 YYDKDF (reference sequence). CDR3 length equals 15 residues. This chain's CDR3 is CATSRDKGTDYGYTF. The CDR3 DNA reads TGTGCCACCAGCAGAGATAAGGGGACGGACTATGGCTACACCTTC. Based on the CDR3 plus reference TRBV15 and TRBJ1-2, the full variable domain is DAMVIQNPRYQVTQFGKPVTLSCSQTLNHNVMYWYQQKSSQAPKLLFHYYDKDFNNEADTPDNFQSRRPNTSFCFLDIRSPGLGDTAMYLCATSRDKGTDYGYTFGSGTRLTVV.

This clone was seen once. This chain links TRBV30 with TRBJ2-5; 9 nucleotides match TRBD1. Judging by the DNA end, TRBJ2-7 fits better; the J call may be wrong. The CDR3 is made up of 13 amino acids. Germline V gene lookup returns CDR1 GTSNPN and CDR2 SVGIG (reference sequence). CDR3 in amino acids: CAWMRQGVIEQYF. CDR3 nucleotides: TGTGCCTGGATGAGACAGGGGGTAATCGAGCAGTACTTC.

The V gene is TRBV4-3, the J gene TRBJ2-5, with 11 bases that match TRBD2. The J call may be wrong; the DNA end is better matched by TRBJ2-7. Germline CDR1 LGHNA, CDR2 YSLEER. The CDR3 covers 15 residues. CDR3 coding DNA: TGCGCCAGCAGCCAAGGACTAGCGGGACCCTACGAGCAGTACTTC. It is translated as CASSQGLAGPYEQYF.

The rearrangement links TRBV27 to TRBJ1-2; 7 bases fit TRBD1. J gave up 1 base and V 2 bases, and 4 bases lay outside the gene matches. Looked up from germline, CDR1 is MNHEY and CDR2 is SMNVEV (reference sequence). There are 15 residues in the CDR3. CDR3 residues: CASSLRQGNNYGYTF. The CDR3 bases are TGTGCCAGCAGTTTACGACAGGGCAATAACTATGGCTACACCTTC.

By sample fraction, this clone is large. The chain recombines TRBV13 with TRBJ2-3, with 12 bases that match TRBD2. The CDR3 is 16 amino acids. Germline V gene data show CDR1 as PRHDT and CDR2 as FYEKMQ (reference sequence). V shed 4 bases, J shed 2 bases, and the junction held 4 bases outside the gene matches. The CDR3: CASSSSSGGATDTQYF. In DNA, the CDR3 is TGTGCCAGCAGCTCGTCTAGCGGGGGGGCCACAGATACGCAGTATTTT.

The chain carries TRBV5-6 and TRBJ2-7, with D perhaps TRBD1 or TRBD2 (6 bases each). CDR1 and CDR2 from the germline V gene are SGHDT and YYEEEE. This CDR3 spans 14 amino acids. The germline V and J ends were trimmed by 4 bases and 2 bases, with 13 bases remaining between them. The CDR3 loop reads CASSPRGATYEQYF. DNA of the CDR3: TGTGCCAGCAGCCCGAGGGGGGCCACCTACGAGCAGTACTTC.

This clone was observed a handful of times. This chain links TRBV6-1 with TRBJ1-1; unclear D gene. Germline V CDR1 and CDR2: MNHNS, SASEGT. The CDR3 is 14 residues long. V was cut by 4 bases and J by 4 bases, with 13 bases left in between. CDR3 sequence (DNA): TGTGCCAGCAGTGGAACAAGGAGACGCACTGAAGCTTTCTTT. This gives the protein CASSGTRRRTEAFF.

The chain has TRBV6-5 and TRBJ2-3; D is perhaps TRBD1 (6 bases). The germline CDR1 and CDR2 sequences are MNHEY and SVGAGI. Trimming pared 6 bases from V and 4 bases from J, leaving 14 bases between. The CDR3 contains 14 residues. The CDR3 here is CASRYQGFADTQYF. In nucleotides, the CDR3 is TGTGCCAGCAGGTATCAGGGGTTCGCAGATACGCAGTATTTT.

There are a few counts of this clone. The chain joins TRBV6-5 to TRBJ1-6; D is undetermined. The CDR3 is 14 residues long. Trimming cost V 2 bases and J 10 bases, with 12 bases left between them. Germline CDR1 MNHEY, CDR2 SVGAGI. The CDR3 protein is CASSYRGAGSPLHF. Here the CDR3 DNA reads TGTGCCAGCAGTTACCGGGGAGCAGGATCACCCCTCCACTTT.

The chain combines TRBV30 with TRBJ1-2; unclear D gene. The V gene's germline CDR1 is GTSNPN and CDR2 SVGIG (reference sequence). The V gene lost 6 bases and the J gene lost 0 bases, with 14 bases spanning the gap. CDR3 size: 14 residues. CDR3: CACHPGRPNYGYTF. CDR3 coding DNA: TGTGCCTGCCATCCTGGGAGGCCTAACTATGGCTACACCTTC.

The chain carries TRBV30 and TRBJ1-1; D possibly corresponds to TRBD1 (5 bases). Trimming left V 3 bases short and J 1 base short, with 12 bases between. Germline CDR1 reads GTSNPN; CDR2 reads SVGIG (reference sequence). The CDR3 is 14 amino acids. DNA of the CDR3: TGTGCCTGGAGCCCGGGACGGGGGAACACTGAAGCTTTCTTT. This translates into CAWSPGRGNTEAFF. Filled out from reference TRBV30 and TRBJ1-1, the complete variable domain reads SQTIHQWPATLVQPVGSPLSLECTVEGTSNPNLYWYRQAAGRGLQLLFYSVGIGQISSEVPQNLSASRPQDRQFILSSKKLLLSDSGFYLCAWSPGRGNTEAFFGQGTRLTVV.

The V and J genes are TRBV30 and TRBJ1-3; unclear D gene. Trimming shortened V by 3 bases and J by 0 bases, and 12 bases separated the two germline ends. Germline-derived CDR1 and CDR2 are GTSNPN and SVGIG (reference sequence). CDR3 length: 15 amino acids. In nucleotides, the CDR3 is TGTGCCTGGAGCCCCACCGAGCTCTCTGGAAACACCATATATTTT. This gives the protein CAWSPTELSGNTIYF.

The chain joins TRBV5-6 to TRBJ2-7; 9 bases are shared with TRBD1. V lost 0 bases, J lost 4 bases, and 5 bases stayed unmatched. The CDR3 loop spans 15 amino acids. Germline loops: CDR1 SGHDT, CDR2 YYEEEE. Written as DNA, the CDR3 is TGTGCCAGCAGCTTGGTGGACAGGGGAGCATACGAGCAGTACTTC. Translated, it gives CASSLVDRGAYEQYF.

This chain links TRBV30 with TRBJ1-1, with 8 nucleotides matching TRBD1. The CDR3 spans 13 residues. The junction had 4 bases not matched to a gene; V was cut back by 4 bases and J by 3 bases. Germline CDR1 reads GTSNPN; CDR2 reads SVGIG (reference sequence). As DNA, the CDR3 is TGTGCCTGGACTCAGGGGGCGGACACTGAAGCTTTCTTT. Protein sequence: CAWTQGADTEAFF.

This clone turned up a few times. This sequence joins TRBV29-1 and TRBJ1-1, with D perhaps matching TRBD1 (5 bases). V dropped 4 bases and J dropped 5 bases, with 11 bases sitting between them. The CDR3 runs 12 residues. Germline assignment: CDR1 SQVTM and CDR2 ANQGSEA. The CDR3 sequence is CSVARQGTEAFF. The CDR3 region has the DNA TGCAGCGTTGCTCGGCAGGGAACTGAAGCTTTCTTT.

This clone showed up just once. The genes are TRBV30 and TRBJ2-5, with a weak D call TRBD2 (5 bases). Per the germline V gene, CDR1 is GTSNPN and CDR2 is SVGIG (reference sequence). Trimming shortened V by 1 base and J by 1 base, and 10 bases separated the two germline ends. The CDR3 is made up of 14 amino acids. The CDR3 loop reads CAWSGDYIQETQYF. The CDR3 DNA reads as TGTGCCTGGAGTGGTGACTACATCCAAGAGACCCAGTACTTC.

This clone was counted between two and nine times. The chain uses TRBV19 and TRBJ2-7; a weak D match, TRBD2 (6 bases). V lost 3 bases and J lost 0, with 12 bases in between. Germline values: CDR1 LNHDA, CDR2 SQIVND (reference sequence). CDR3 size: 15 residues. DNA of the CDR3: TGTGCCAGTAGTATGACCACTAGCAGCTCCTACGAGCAGTACTTC. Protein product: CASSMTTSSSYEQYF.

Here the CDR3 DNA reads TGTGCCAGCAGCCTACGCACAGTTGATGAAAAACTGTTTTTT. Protein product: CASSLRTVDEKLFF. The J gene is TRBJ1-4, the V gene TRBV5-6; D unresolved. The CDR3 consists of 14 residues. Germline CDR1 SGHDT, CDR2 YYEEEE. V was trimmed by 4 bases and J by 6 bases, leaving 13 bases between them.

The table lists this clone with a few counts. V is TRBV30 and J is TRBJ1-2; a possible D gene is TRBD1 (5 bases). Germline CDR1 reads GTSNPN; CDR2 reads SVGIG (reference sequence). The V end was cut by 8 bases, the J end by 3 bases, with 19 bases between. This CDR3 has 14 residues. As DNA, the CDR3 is TGTGCCGGGTACACAGGCCCTGGGGACTATGGCTACACCTTC. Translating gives CAGYTGPGDYGYTF.

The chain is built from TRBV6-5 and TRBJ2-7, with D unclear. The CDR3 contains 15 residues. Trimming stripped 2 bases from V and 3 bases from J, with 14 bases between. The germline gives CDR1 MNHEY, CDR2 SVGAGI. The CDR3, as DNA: TGTGCCAGCAGTTACAGTCAGACGAAACACTACGAGCAGTACTTC. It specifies CASSYSQTKHYEQYF.